A single sample gave rise to the 21 T cell receptor beta chains below, sequenced in a study of regulatory T cells in long-lasting Graves disease. Stated time point: persistent/refractory GD, antithyroid drugs over 5 years with positive TRAb. PBMC-extracted RNA yielded the TCR library. To make TCR beta libraries, researchers used iRepertoire HTBI primers and Arm-PCR of CDR3 regions. TCRdb reprocessed the multiplex PCR reads via MiXCR and lists one record per CDR3 protein. The sample yields fewer than 450,000 distinct CDR3 sequences, about a quarter seen once. The sequences come from peripheral blood mononuclear cells (PBMCs), collected when the disease was refractory, from a patient treated with antithyroid drugs. The receptors were sampled from a female donor with Graves disease.

Ten or more counts support this clonotype. The V and J genes are TRBV5-1 and TRBJ1-1; a weak D match, TRBD1 (5 bases). Germline-derived CDR1 and CDR2 are SGHRS and YFSETQ. The CDR3 loop spans 15 amino acids. Trimming removed 7 bases at V and 0 bases at J, with 16 bases between. The CDR3 region is CASGTDDTVNTEAFF. The CDR3 nucleotides are TGCGCCAGCGGGACGGACGATACAGTGAACACTGAAGCTTTCTTT.

The chain links TRBV10-3 to TRBJ2-5; 9 bases agree with TRBD2. Germline CDR1 reads ENHRY; CDR2 reads SYGVKD. V dropped 3 bases and J dropped 5; count of bases not matched to a gene: 7. This CDR3 comprises 15 residues. The CDR3 DNA follows: TGTGCCATCAGTGACCCTAGCGGGATCAAGGAGACCCAGTACTTC. Translation gives CAISDPSGIKETQYF.

This clonotype has a handful of counts. The J gene is TRBJ1-2, the V gene TRBV5-1; no firm D call. The V gene's germline CDR1 is SGHRS and CDR2 YFSETQ. This CDR3 spans 16 amino acids. V was cut by 0 bases and J by 4 bases, with 16 bases left in between. The CDR3 loop reads CASSLGVSTAGYGYTF. CDR3 DNA: TGCGCCAGCAGCTTGGGTGTCAGTACGGCTGGCTATGGCTACACCTTC.

This clonotype was seen a handful of times. This rearrangement joins TRBV30 to TRBJ1-1; no reliable D call. This CDR3 region has 14 residues. V was clipped by 0 bases and J by 3 bases, with 11 bases between them. Germline V gene lookup returns CDR1 GTSNPN and CDR2 SVGIG (reference sequence). The CDR3 DNA is TGTGCCTGGAGTGTATCGTTGGGAGACACTGAAGCTTTCTTT. The encoded protein is CAWSVSLGDTEAFF.

This clonotype appeared a few times. The chain carries TRBV20-1 and TRBJ2-7, with D possibly matching TRBD2 (5 bases). Germline loops: CDR1 DFQATT, CDR2 SNEGSKA (reference sequence). The V end lost 6 bases, the J end lost 6 bases, and 15 bases lay between the germline ends. This CDR3 contains 12 residues. CDR3 in DNA: TGCAGTGCGAGTGACACTAGGCGCGAGCAGTACTTC. This translates into CSASDTRREQYF.

This chain connects TRBV5-6 to TRBJ2-7, with TRBD2 matching 11 bases. V lost 4 bases and J lost 3; bases outside the gene matches: 18. The CDR3 totals 19 residues. From germline, CDR1 is SGHDT and CDR2 YYEEEE. In nucleotides, the CDR3 is TGTGCCAGCAGCCTAAACGAACCGGGACTAGCGGTGAACTACTACGAGCAGTACTTC. Amino acids: CASSLNEPGLAVNYYEQYF.

This clonotype was observed a few times. The chain links TRBV24-1 to TRBJ2-2; D possibly corresponds to TRBD1 (5 bases). V lost 1 base to trimming and J lost 1 base, with 9 bases between them. The CDR3 runs 16 residues. The germline CDR1 and CDR2 sequences are KGHDR and SFDVKD. Here the CDR3 reads CATSDFGQGNTGELFF. Here the CDR3 DNA reads TGTGCCACCAGTGATTTCGGGCAGGGGAACACCGGGGAGCTGTTTTTT.

The rearrangement uses TRBV20-1 and TRBJ1-5; no clear D gene. The CDR3 is 13 amino acids. Between the trimmed V and J ends, which lost 2 bases and 5 bases, there was a span of 10 bases. Germline V gives CDR1 DFQATT, CDR2 SNEGSKA (reference sequence). The CDR3 nucleotides are TGCAGTGCTAGACGAATGGAGCATCAGCCCCAGCATTTT. Translation: CSARRMEHQPQHF.

Ten or more counts support this clonotype. The chain has TRBV12-3 or TRBV12-4 and TRBJ1-2; TRBD1 agrees at 8 bases. V was clipped by 5 bases and J by 6 bases; unmatched bases: 11. The CDR3 is 15 residues long. CDR3 DNA: TGTGCCAGCAGTCTATTTAGGACAGGGTACGATGGCTACACCTTC. Protein product: CASSLFRTGYDGYTF.

The chain carries TRBV6-2 or TRBV6-3 and TRBJ1-5; D possibly corresponds to TRBD1 (5 bases). Germline values: CDR1 MNHEY, CDR2 SVGEGT. The CDR3 extends over 14 amino acids. V dropped 5 bases and J dropped 2 bases, with 10 bases sitting between them. The CDR3 sequence is CASSTRGRNQPQHF. The CDR3 DNA follows: TGTGCCAGCAGTACCCGGGGCCGCAATCAGCCCCAGCATTTT.

This chain links TRBV7-9 with TRBJ2-3; perhaps TRBD2 as D (5 bases). The CDR3 spans 16 residues. Germline-derived CDR1 and CDR2 are SEHNR and FQNEAQ (reference sequence). The V gene lost 5 bases and the J gene lost 5 bases, with 20 bases spanning the gap. The CDR3: CASSPPRGSRRDTQYF. The CDR3 nucleotides read TGTGCCAGCAGCCCCCCCCGGGGATCTAGGAGAGATACGCAGTATTTT.

The chain combines TRBV30 with TRBJ2-7, with 9 bases that match TRBD2. With V trimmed by 8 bases and J by 5 bases, 19 bases remained unmatched. The germline V gene encodes CDR1 GTSNPN and CDR2 SVGIG (reference sequence). The CDR3 is 16 residues long. The CDR3 spells CAPPGCLAGIVDEQYF. As DNA, the CDR3 is TGTGCCCCACCCGGTTGTCTAGCGGGAATTGTCGACGAGCAGTACTTC.

This clonotype was detected ten times or more. V and J are TRBV12-3 or TRBV12-4 and TRBJ1-1, with 7 bases lining up with TRBD1. V gave up 5 bases and J gave up 2 bases; unmatched junction bases: 8. The CDR3 loop spans 15 amino acids. This CDR3 reads CASSGGGTVNTEAFF. DNA of the CDR3: TGTGCCAGCAGTGGGGGGGGGACAGTAAACACTGAAGCTTTCTTT.

This clonotype was recorded at least ten times. The CDR3 nucleotides read TGCAGTGCCGAATATAGCGGGACTTCCTACGAGCAGTACTTC. Amino acid sequence: CSAEYSGTSYEQYF. This chain joins TRBV20-1 and TRBJ2-7, with 8 nucleotides matching TRBD2. Germline CDR1 and CDR2: DFQATT and SNEGSKA (reference sequence). V shed 6 bases and J 1 base; nucleotides not matched to a gene: 8. This CDR3 region has 14 residues.

The chain carries TRBV7-2 and TRBJ1-2; unclear D gene. In germline, CDR1 is SGHTA, CDR2 FQGNSA. Trimming left V 4 bases short and J 2 bases short, with 11 bases between. The CDR3 is made up of 14 amino acids. CDR3 bases: TGTGCCAGCAGCTCGGAGACCTCCAACTATGGCTACACCTTC. This encodes CASSSETSNYGYTF.

The genes are TRBV25-1 and TRBJ2-2, with TRBD2 matching over 13 bases. The length of the CDR3 is 19 residues. The ends lost 4 bases at V and 0 bases at J; junction bases unmatched: 8. Germline-derived CDR1 and CDR2 are MGHDK and SYGVNS. CDR3 sequence (DNA): TGTGCCAGCAGTGCCACGGGACTAGCGGGGATCGCGAACACCGGGGAGCTGTTTTTT. It yields the protein CASSATGLAGIANTGELFF.

This clonotype appeared many times. V usage is TRBV7-8 and J usage is TRBJ2-5; 9 nucleotides line up with TRBD1. Per germline, CDR1 SGHVS and CDR2 FQNEAQ. J lost 2 bases, V lost 5 bases, and 3 bases had no gene match. This CDR3 is 14 amino acids long. The CDR3 loop is CASSEGTGQETQYF. CDR3 DNA: TGTGCCAGCAGCGAAGGGACAGGGCAAGAGACCCAGTACTTC.

This clonotype was detected ten times or more. This chain uses TRBV5-6 with TRBJ1-2; D possibly corresponds to TRBD1 (5 bases). V lost 1 base and J lost 6, with 10 bases in between. The CDR3 spans 13 residues. Looked up from germline, CDR1 is SGHDT and CDR2 is YYEEEE. In DNA, the CDR3 is TGTGCCAGCAGCTTGCCGGCAGGGAATGGCTACACCTTC. It translates to CASSLPAGNGYTF.

In regard to this clonotype: The junction departs from germline at one end; a sequencing error may be responsible. J is TRBJ1-1 and V is TRBV6-1, with 8 positions matching TRBD1. Germline V lookup: CDR1 MNHNS, CDR2 SASEGT. The CDR3 sequence is 11 residues long. The CDR3 spells CASSQGAEALF. CDR3 nucleotide sequence: TGTGCCAGCAGTCAGGGGGCTGAAGCTCTCTTT.

The V call is TRBV9, the J call TRBJ2-7; TRBD1 matches 7 bases. Looked up from germline, CDR1 is SGDLS and CDR2 is YYNGEE. V trimming: 5 bases; J trimming: 0 bases; junction bases outside the gene matches: 8. CDR3 size: 15 residues. The CDR3 bases are TGTGCCAGCAGTCCTCAGACAGGGTACTCCTACGAGCAGTACTTC. Translated, it gives CASSPQTGYSYEQYF.

The chain employs TRBV5-5 and TRBJ1-5; the D gene is possibly TRBD1 (6 bases). Trimming stripped 4 bases from V and 10 bases from J, with 15 bases between. The CDR3 sequence is 13 residues long. Germline V gene lookup returns CDR1 SGHKS and CDR2 YYEKEE (reference sequence). CDR3: CASSRFSGDPQHF. The CDR3 coding sequence is TGTGCCAGCAGCCGTTTCTCAGGGGACCCCCAGCATTTT.